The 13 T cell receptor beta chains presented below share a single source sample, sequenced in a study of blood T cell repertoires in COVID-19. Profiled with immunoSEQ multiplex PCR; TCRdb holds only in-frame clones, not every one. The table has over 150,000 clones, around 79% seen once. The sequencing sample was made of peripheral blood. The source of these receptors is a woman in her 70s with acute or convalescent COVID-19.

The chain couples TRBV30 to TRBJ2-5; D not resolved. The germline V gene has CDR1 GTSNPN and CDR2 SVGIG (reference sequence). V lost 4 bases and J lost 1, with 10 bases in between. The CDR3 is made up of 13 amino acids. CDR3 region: CAWNDFPQETQYF. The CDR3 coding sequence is TGTGCCTGGAATGACTTTCCCCAAGAGACCCAGTACTTC.

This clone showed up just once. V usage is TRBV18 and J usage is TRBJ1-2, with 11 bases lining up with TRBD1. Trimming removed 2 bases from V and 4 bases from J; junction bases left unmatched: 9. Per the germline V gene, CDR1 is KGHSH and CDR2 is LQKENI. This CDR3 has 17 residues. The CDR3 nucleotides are TGTGCCAGCTCACCAGGAACCGGGACAGGGGGTTTCTATGGCTACACCTTC. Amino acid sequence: CASSPGTGTGGFYGYTF.

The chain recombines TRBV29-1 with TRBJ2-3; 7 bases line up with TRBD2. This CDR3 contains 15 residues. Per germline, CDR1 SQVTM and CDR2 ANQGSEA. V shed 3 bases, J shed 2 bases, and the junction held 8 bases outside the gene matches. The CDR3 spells CSVEGGKKYTDTQYF. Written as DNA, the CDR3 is TGCAGCGTTGAGGGGGGGAAAAAATACACAGATACGCAGTATTTT.

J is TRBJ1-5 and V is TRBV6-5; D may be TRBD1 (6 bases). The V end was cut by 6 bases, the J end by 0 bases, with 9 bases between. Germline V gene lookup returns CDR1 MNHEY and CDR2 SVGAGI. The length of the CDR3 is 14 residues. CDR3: CASSGQNSNQPQHF. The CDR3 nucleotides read TGTGCCAGCAGCGGACAGAATAGCAATCAGCCCCAGCATTTT.

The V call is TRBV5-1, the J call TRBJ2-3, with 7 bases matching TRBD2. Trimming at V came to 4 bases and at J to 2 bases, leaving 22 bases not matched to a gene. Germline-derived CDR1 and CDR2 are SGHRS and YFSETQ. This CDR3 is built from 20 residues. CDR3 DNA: TGCGCCAGCAGCCCCCGCCCCCCAGGCGGGAGTACGAGAAACACAGATACGCAGTATTTT. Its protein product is CASSPRPPGGSTRNTDTQYF. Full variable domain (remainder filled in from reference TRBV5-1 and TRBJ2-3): KAGVTQTPRYLIKTRGQQVTLSCSPISGHRSVSWYQQTPGQGLQFLFEYFSETQRNKGNFPGRFSGRQFSNSRSEMNVSTLELGDSALYLCASSPRPPGGSTRNTDTQYFGPGTRLTVL.

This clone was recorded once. The CDR3 sequence is CAISESAGQSEKLFF. CDR3 sequence (DNA): TGTGCCATCAGTGAGTCGGCTGGACAGTCAGAAAAACTGTTTTTT. V usage is TRBV10-3 and J usage is TRBJ1-4; D is perhaps TRBD1 (6 bases). This CDR3 comprises 15 residues. Germline CDR1 is ENHRY and CDR2 is SYGVKD. Trimming took off 0 bases at V and 8 bases at J, with 13 bases between the two ends.

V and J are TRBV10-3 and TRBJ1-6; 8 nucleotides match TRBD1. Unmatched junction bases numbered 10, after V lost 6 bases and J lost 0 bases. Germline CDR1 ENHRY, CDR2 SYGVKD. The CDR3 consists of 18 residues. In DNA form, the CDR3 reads TGTGCCATCAGCTCAGGGGGCCCACGGAGCTCCTATAATTCACCCCTCCACTTT. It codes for CAISSGGPRSSYNSPLHF.

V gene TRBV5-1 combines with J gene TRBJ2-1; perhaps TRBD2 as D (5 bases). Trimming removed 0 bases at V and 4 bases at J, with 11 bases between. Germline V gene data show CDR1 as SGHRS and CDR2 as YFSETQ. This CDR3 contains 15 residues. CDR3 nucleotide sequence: TGCGCCAGCAGCTTGGGAGGGAGTCAATACAATGAGCAGTTCTTC. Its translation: CASSLGGSQYNEQFF.

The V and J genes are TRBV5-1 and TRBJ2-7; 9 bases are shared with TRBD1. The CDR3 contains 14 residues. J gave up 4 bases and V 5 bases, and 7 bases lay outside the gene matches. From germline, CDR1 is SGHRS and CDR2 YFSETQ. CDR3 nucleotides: TGCGCCAGCAGATCCGGGACAGGGTATTACGAGCAGTACTTC. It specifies CASRSGTGYYEQYF.

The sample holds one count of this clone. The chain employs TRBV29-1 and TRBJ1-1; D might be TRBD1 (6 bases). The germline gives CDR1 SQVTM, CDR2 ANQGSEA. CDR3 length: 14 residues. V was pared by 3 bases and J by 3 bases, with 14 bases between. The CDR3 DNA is TGCAGCGTTGATTGGGCCAGGGGCGACACTGAAGCTTTCTTT. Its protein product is CSVDWARGDTEAFF. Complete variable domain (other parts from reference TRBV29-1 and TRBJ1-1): SAVISQKPSRDICQRGTSLTIQCQVDSQVTMMFWYRQQPGQSLTLIATANQGSEATYESGFVIDKFPISRPNLTFSTLTVSNMSPEDSSIYLCSVDWARGDTEAFFGQGTRLTVV.

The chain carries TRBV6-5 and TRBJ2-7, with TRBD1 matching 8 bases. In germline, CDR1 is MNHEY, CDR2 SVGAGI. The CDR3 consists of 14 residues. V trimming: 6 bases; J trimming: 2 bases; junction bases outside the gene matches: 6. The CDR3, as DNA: TGTGCCAGCAGGCGGACAGGGTTTACCTACGAGCAGTACTTC. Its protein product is CASRRTGFTYEQYF.

CDR3 protein: CSASRGVGTSGKSSYNEQFF. The CDR3 DNA sequence: TGCAGTGCTAGTAGGGGGGTGGGGACTAGCGGAAAGAGCTCCTACAATGAGCAGTTCTTC. The J gene is TRBJ2-1, the V gene TRBV20-1; 11 bases match TRBD2. The CDR3 loop spans 20 amino acids. V lost 3 bases to trimming and J lost 0 bases; unmatched junction nucleotides: 16. The germline CDR1 and CDR2 sequences are DFQATT and SNEGSKA (reference sequence).

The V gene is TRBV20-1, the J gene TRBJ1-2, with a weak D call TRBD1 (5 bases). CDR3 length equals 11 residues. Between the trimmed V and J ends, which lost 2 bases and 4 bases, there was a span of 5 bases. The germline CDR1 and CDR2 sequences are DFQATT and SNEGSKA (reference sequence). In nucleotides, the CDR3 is TGCAGTGCTAGACAGGGCTATGGCTACACCTTC. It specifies CSARQGYGYTF.